This passage covers 7 T cell receptor beta chains from one sample sequenced in a study of shared clonotypes between healthy human individuals. The protocol was immunoSEQ multiplex PCR, while the TCRdb copy is restricted to in-frame clones and leaves out a portion. This sample yields roughly 2,500,000 clones, of which 90% to 95% are seen a single time; roughly 0.39% belongs to the top ten. What was sequenced was naive CD4+ T cells from PBMCs. Subset defined: CD45RA+ positively selected. These receptors were collected from a man between 18 and 35 years old in good health. Some clones in this sample may be carry-over from other donors' samples.

The rearrangement links TRBV9 to TRBJ1-1, with unresolved D. V was cut by 3 bases and J by 1 base, with 10 bases left in between. Germline lookup yields CDR1 SGDLS and CDR2 YYNGEE. The CDR3 runs to 14 residues. The CDR3 protein is CASSEGFGNTEAFF. The DNA of the CDR3 is TGTGCCAGCAGCGAGGGCTTTGGGAACACTGAAGCTTTCTTT.

The chain uses TRBV28 and TRBJ2-7; perhaps D is TRBD1 or TRBD2 (7 bases each). Trimming took off 4 bases at V and 2 bases at J, with 15 bases between the two ends. The V gene's germline CDR1 is MDHEN and CDR2 SYDVKM. The CDR3 sequence is 15 residues long. CDR3 DNA: TGTGCCAGCAGTTCCCCAGGGGGGGACCCCTACGAGCAGTACTTC. Residues: CASSSPGGDPYEQYF.

This chain connects TRBV5-1 to TRBJ2-1; 14 positions agree with TRBD2. CDR1 is SGHRS and CDR2 is YFSETQ in the germline V gene. The CDR3 totals 17 residues. J gave up 7 bases and V 6 bases, and 12 bases lay outside the gene matches. CDR3 coding DNA: TGCGCCAGCACCGGGGGACTAGCGGGAGAGATTTGGAATGAGCAGTTCTTC. As protein: CASTGGLAGEIWNEQFF.

V is TRBV10-1 and J is TRBJ2-2; D is uncertain. Germline V lookup: CDR1 WNHNN, CDR2 SYGVQD (reference sequence). The length of the CDR3 is 17 residues. V lost 6 bases and J 0 bases, leaving 17 bases between the germline ends. The CDR3 here is CASSENRVGSNTGELFF. CDR3 DNA: TGCGCCAGCAGCGAAAACCGAGTGGGGTCGAACACCGGGGAGCTGTTTTTT.

This chain uses TRBV30 with TRBJ2-3, with 9 positions matching TRBD2. The V gene's germline CDR1 is GTSNPN and CDR2 SVGIG (reference sequence). J was trimmed by 5 bases and V by 0 bases; bases with no gene match: 12. The CDR3 contains 17 residues. The CDR3 here is CAWSVGLAGVLEDTQYF. The DNA of the CDR3 is TGTGCCTGGAGTGTAGGGTTAGCGGGAGTATTAGAAGATACGCAGTATTTT. Full variable domain (rest looked up from reference TRBV30 and TRBJ2-3): SQTIHQWPATLVQPVGSPLSLECTVEGTSNPNLYWYRQAAGRGLQLLFYSVGIGQISSEVPQNLSASRPQDRQFILSSKKLLLSDSGFYLCAWSVGLAGVLEDTQYFGPGTRLTVL.

This rearrangement joins TRBV11-2 to TRBJ2-7; 10 positions agree with TRBD1. Per the germline V gene, CDR1 is SGHAT and CDR2 is FQNNGV. V lost 5 bases, J lost 2 bases, and 3 bases stayed unmatched. This CDR3 contains 14 residues. CDR3 region: CASSHDRGPYEQYF. The CDR3 DNA reads as TGTGCCAGCAGCCACGACAGGGGGCCCTACGAGCAGTACTTC.

Regarding this clone: The sample holds other DNA sequences that translate to the same CDR3. This chain links TRBV7-3 with TRBJ1-2; D may be TRBD1 (5 bases). The CDR3 spans 13 residues. The germline gives CDR1 SGHTA, CDR2 FQGTGA. Trimming left V 0 bases short and J 8 bases short, with 10 bases between. CDR3 sequence reads: CASSLTGAIGYTF. The CDR3 DNA follows: TGTGCCAGCAGCTTAACAGGGGCCATAGGCTACACCTTC.